The 21 T cell receptor beta chains below all came from one sample that was sequenced in a study of cytomegalovirus exposure and HLA in healthy donors. The PCR made use of 60 Vbeta and 13 Jbeta primers. Here immunoSEQ multiplex PCR was the method, and the copy in TCRdb shows in-frame clones only, minus some. The sample comprises about 130,000 clones, over 65% of which are singletons, and around 1.2% rests with the top ten. Sequences were obtained from PBMCs. These receptors were taken from a man aged 50-60 years in good health and CMV-seronegative.

The chain uses TRBV5-1 and TRBJ1-3; D is undetermined. The CDR3 covers 14 residues. CDR1 is SGHRS and CDR2 is YFSETQ in the germline V gene. Trimming cost V 7 bases and J 4 bases, with 15 bases left between them. The CDR3 protein is CASAARGAGNTIYF. CDR3 nucleotides: TGCGCCAGCGCTGCCCGGGGAGCGGGAAACACCATATATTTT.

The chain has TRBV28 and TRBJ1-2; D might be TRBD1 (6 bases). CDR3 length: 13 amino acids. The V end lost 5 bases, the J end lost 5 bases, and 12 bases lay between the germline ends. CDR1 is MDHEN and CDR2 is SYDVKM in the germline V gene. In DNA form, the CDR3 reads TGTGCCAGCAGTCGACAGGCACAATATGGCTACACCTTC. This codes for CASSRQAQYGYTF.

The chain joins TRBV6-1 to TRBJ2-2; 10 bases are shared with TRBD1. The germline gives CDR1 MNHNS, CDR2 SASEGT. The J segment lost 4 bases and the V segment lost 3 bases, leaving 8 bases of the junction unmatched. The CDR3 loop spans 17 amino acids. CDR3 DNA sequence: TGTGCCAGCAGTGACCCGGGACAGGGGTTTATCACCGGGGAGCTGTTTTTT. Residues: CASSDPGQGFITGELFF.

The CDR3, as DNA: TGTGCCAGCAGCTTAGCGAAAGGGGCCGGCTACAATGAGCAGTTCTTC. Translating it yields CASSLAKGAGYNEQFF. The chain couples TRBV7-2 to TRBJ2-1; TRBD1 is a possible D gene (5 bases). V was pared by 0 bases and J by 3 bases, with 12 bases between. The V gene's germline CDR1 is SGHTA and CDR2 FQGNSA. This CDR3 spans 16 amino acids.

The chain combines TRBV5-1 with TRBJ2-3, with 7 positions matching TRBD2. The J segment lost 7 bases and the V segment lost 4 bases, leaving 6 bases of the junction unmatched. Germline-derived CDR1 and CDR2 are SGHRS and YFSETQ. This CDR3 region has 13 residues. The CDR3 loop reads CASSPAGDYTQYF. The CDR3 DNA is TGCGCCAGCAGCCCGGCGGGGGACTATACGCAGTATTTT.

This clone occurred once. V gene TRBV25-1 combines with J gene TRBJ1-5, with D possibly being TRBD1 (5 bases). The V end was cut by 6 bases, the J end by 6 bases, with 15 bases between. In germline, CDR1 is MGHDK, CDR2 SYGVNS. The CDR3 extends over 14 amino acids. The CDR3 sequence is CASRAAGRLQPQHF. CDR3 nucleotide sequence: TGTGCCAGCAGGGCGGCAGGGCGGCTTCAGCCCCAGCATTTT.

This chain uses TRBV6-4 with TRBJ2-7; the D gene is possibly TRBD2 (5 bases). The V gene's germline CDR1 is MRHNA and CDR2 SNTAGT. The CDR3 runs 14 residues. Trimming took off 6 bases at V and 1 base at J, with 13 bases between the two ends. The CDR3 reads CASRLGEGSYEQYF. The DNA of the CDR3 is TGTGCCAGCAGGCTGGGAGAGGGATCCTACGAGCAGTACTTC.

A note on this clone: Different DNA sequences within this sample yield the same CDR3. The chain combines TRBV29-1 with TRBJ2-7; TRBD1 aligns across 12 bases. V was pared by 7 bases and J by 5 bases, with 3 bases of the junction left unmatched. This CDR3 is 12 amino acids long. Germline V gene sequence: CDR1 SQVTM, CDR2 ANQGSEA. CDR3 in DNA: TGCAGCGCCGGGACAGGGGGCAACGAGCAGTACTTC. Residues: CSAGTGGNEQYF.

This chain uses TRBV6-5 with TRBJ2-7; 12 bases map to TRBD1. V dropped 4 bases and J dropped 0; count of bases not matched to a gene: 1. CDR1 is MNHEY and CDR2 is SVGAGI in the germline V gene. This CDR3 spans 15 amino acids. CDR3: CASSWGQGASYEQYF. The CDR3, as DNA: TGTGCCAGCAGTTGGGGACAGGGGGCCTCCTACGAGCAGTACTTC.

The chain links TRBV19 to TRBJ1-5, with 7 nucleotides matching TRBD1. The CDR3 length is 14 residues. Germline values: CDR1 LNHDA, CDR2 SQIVND (reference sequence). J was trimmed by 1 base and V by 4 bases; bases with no gene match: 1. CDR3 coding DNA: TGTGCCAGTAGTACGACAGGGAGCAATCAGCCCCAGCATTTT. Translating it yields CASSTTGSNQPQHF.

The chain combines TRBV5-8 with TRBJ1-5; 10 bases fit TRBD1. Per germline, CDR1 SGHTS and CDR2 YDEGEE. The V segment lost 3 bases and the J segment 0 bases; nucleotides outside the gene matches: 9. The CDR3 consists of 18 residues. The CDR3 nucleotides are TGTGCCAGCAGCTCAAGACAGGGGGCCTTGACTAGCAATCAGCCCCAGCATTTT. Its translation is CASSSRQGALTSNQPQHF. The full variable domain, with the rest looked up from reference TRBV5-8 and TRBJ1-5, is EAGVTQSPTHLIKTRGQQATLRCSPISGHTSVYWYQQALGLGLQFLLWYDEGEERNRGNFPPRFSGRQFPNYSSELNVNALELEDSALYLCASSSRQGALTSNQPQHFGDGTRLSIL.

This chain uses TRBV6-1 with TRBJ2-7; TRBD2 is a possible D gene (5 bases). CDR3 length: 13 residues. Germline lookup yields CDR1 MNHNS and CDR2 SASEGT. V was pared by 3 bases and J by 1 base, with 7 bases between. Here the CDR3 DNA reads TGTGCCAGCAGTGAGGAGCGGTCCTACGAGCAGTACTTC. Translation: CASSEERSYEQYF.

This clone was found a few times. The rearrangement links TRBV5-1 to TRBJ2-5; TRBD1 matches at 7 bases. The length of the CDR3 is 14 residues. V shed 0 bases, J shed 2 bases, and the junction held 1 base outside the gene matches. Germline V CDR1 and CDR2: SGHRS, YFSETQ. The CDR3 here is CASSLVGQQETQYF. CDR3 nucleotides: TGCGCCAGCAGCTTGGTGGGACAGCAAGAGACCCAGTACTTC.

The chain links TRBV6-5 to TRBJ2-7; TRBD2 aligns across 14 bases. The CDR3 has 14 residues. The V segment lost 6 bases and the J segment 6 bases; nucleotides outside the gene matches: 4. Germline CDR1 reads MNHEY; CDR2 reads SVGAGI. DNA for the CDR3: TGTGCCAGCAGAACGGGACTAGCGGGAGTCGAGCAGTACTTC. Its translation: CASRTGLAGVEQYF.

The V and J genes are TRBV27 and TRBJ1-4; D not resolved. The CDR3 totals 17 residues. V lost 0 bases and J lost 8, with 19 bases in between. Per germline, CDR1 MNHEY and CDR2 SMNVEV (reference sequence). The CDR3 is CASSLSVPGSREEKLFF. CDR3 nucleotides: TGTGCCAGCAGTTTATCAGTCCCAGGATCACGGGAGGAAAAACTGTTTTTT.

This chain joins TRBV7-8 and TRBJ1-1; maybe TRBD1 (5 bases). Per the germline V gene, CDR1 is SGHVS and CDR2 is FQNEAQ. CDR3 length equals 13 residues. V was trimmed by 7 bases and J by 1 base, leaving 10 bases between them. The CDR3 bases are TGTGCCAGCACCCAGGGAGGGAACACTGAAGCTTTCTTT. This encodes CASTQGGNTEAFF.

The V call is TRBV5-4, the J call TRBJ2-1; 13 positions agree with TRBD2. CDR1 SGHNT and CDR2 YYREEE come from the germline V gene (reference sequence). The V and J ends lost 4 bases and 7 bases, in that order; junction bases with no gene match: 14. This CDR3 is built from 18 residues. In DNA form, the CDR3 reads TGTGCCAGCAGCGGCAGGACGGGGACTAGCGGGAAAGAGAATGAGCAGTTCTTC. It codes for CASSGRTGTSGKENEQFF. Full variable domain (remainder filled in from reference TRBV5-4 and TRBJ2-1): ETGVTQSPTHLIKTRGQQVTLRCSSQSGHNTVSWYQQALGQGPQFIFQYYREEENGRGNFPPRFSGLQFPNYSSELNVNALELDDSALYLCASSGRTGTSGKENEQFFGPGTRLTVL.

This clone appeared once. The chain uses TRBV19 and TRBJ1-4; D may be TRBD1 (6 bases). This CDR3 is built from 13 residues. The germline V gene has CDR1 LNHDA and CDR2 SQIVND (reference sequence). V lost 5 bases and J 8 bases, leaving 12 bases between the germline ends. CDR3 nucleotides: TGTGCCAGTAGTGAGACTACAGGGGAAAAACTGTTTTTT. Protein product: CASSETTGEKLFF.

The gene calls are TRBV15 and TRBJ1-1, with D unclear. The germline V gene encodes CDR1 LNHNV and CDR2 YYDKDF (reference sequence). Trimming took off 4 bases at V and 0 bases at J, with 6 bases between the two ends. The CDR3 consists of 13 residues. The CDR3 DNA reads as TGTGCCACCAGCATAAACTTGAACACTGAAGCTTTCTTT. Its protein product is CATSINLNTEAFF. The complete variable domain, with remaining parts taken from reference TRBV15 and TRBJ1-1, reads DAMVIQNPRYQVTQFGKPVTLSCSQTLNHNVMYWYQQKSSQAPKLLFHYYDKDFNNEADTPDNFQSRRPNTSFCFLDIRSPGLGDTAMYLCATSINLNTEAFFGQGTRLTVV.

The chain couples TRBV10-3 to TRBJ2-7; no definite D call. The V and J ends lost 0 bases and 2 bases respectively, with 8 bases between them. The germline gives CDR1 ENHRY, CDR2 SYGVKD. This CDR3 comprises 14 residues. The CDR3 DNA sequence: TGTGCCATCAGTGAGTCGACTGCCCCCTACGAGCAGTACTTC. Encoded protein: CAISESTAPYEQYF.

V usage is TRBV7-2 and J usage is TRBJ2-5, with unresolved D. Germline V gene data show CDR1 as SGHTA and CDR2 as FQGNSA. V was pared by 5 bases and J by 3 bases, with 13 bases between. The CDR3 runs to 14 residues. CDR3 sequence reads: CASSRSSGKETQYF. The DNA for the CDR3 is TGTGCCAGCAGCCGATCTTCGGGTAAAGAGACCCAGTACTTC.